The clone carrying this T cell receptor (beta chain) came up a few times. The sample has other DNA sequences that encode this CDR3 too. These data belong to a study of blood T cell repertoires in COVID-19. Study overall: Samples representing acute and convalescent COVID-19 were sourced from the United States, Italy and Spain. In each case, the material was cDNA or gDNA derived from T cells, B-cell-depleted T cells, or PBMCs.

Per the authors' pipeline: Estimates of nucleated cell counts were drawn from the amplification of reference gene primers. Only in-frame clones appear in the TCRdb table, and some are missing; sequencing was by immunoSEQ multiplex PCR. V and J calls plus clone size are reproduced from that table; the DNA served to infer D and trimming. This table holds roughly 380,000 clones, 85% found once. The germline gives CDR1 SGDLS, CDR2 YYNGEE. Trimming took off 4 bases at V and 0 bases at J, with 10 bases between the two ends. This CDR3 is 15 amino acids long. The TCR comes from a woman aged 18 to 35 with acute or convalescent COVID-19. The chain links TRBV9 to TRBJ1-4; D not resolved. The sequenced material came from peripheral blood. CDR3 bases: TGTGCCAGCAGCAGAAGAACAGCAACTAATGAAAAACTGTTTTTT. Its protein is CASSRRTATNEKLFF.